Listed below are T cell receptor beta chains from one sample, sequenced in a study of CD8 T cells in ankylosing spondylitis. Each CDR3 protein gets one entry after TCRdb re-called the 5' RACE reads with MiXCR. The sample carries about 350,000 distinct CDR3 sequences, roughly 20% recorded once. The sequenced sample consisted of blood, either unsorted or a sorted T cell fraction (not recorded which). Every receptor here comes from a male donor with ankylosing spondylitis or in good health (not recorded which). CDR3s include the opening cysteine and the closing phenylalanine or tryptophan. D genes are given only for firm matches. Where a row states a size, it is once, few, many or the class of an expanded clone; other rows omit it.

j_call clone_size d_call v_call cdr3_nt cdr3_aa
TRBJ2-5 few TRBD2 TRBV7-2 TGTGCCAGCAGCTTCAACGCGGGGGGGCCGGAGACCCAGTACTTC CASSFNAGGPETQYF
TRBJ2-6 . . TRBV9 TGTGCCAGCAGCGTATCCCGCAGGGACCCTGGGGCCAACGTCCTGACTTTC CASSVSRRDPGANVLTF
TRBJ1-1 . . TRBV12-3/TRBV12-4 TGTGCCAGCACCCAGGGCACTGAAGCTTTCTTT CASTQGTEAFF
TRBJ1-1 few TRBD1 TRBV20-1 TGCAGTGCTAGTGGGACAGGGAGAGTGATCCCGAACACTGAAGCTTTCTTT CSASGTGRVIPNTEAFF
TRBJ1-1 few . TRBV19 TGTGCCAGTAGTATAAACGGTGAAGCTTTCTTT CASSINGEAFF
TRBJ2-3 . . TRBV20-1 TGCAGTGCTAGAGTAGAGGAAACTAGCACAGATACGCAGTATTTT CSARVEETSTDTQYF
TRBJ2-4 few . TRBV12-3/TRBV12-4 TGTGCCAGCAGTGTCGCACCATATTCCATTCAGTACTTC CASSVAPYSIQYF
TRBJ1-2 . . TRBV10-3 TGTGCCATCAGTGAGTCGGGTGGCAGGAGCTATGGCTACACCTTC CAISESGGRSYGYTF
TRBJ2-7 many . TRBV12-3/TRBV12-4 TGTGCCAGCAGTTTAGGAGGGAACCCCTACGAGCAGTACTTC CASSLGGNPYEQYF
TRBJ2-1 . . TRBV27 TGTGCCAGCAGTTCCGCCGGGGTGCGCTCCTACAATGAGCAGTTCTTC CASSSAGVRSYNEQFF
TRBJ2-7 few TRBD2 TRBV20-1 TGCAGTGCTCGAAGGCCATACAGCGGGGGGGACTCCTACGAGCAGTACTTC CSARRPYSGGDSYEQYF
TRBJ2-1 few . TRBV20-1 TGCAGTGCTAGAGGTTTGGACTCCGAGGTGTACAATGAGCAGTTCTTC CSARGLDSEVYNEQFF
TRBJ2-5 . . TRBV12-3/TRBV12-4 TGTGCCAGCAGTTTAATCGGCCGGGGATGGGAGACCCAGTACTTC CASSLIGRGWETQYF
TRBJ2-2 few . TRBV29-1 TGCAGCGTTGAGATGGGCGACACCGGGGAGCTGTTTTTT CSVEMGDTGELFF
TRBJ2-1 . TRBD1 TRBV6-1 TGTGCCAGCAGTCCGGGACAGGGCAGCTCCTACAATGAGCAGTTCTTC CASSPGQGSSYNEQFF
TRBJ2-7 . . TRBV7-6 TGTGCCAGCAGCCCCGGGACTGATTACTACGAGCAGTACTTC CASSPGTDYYEQYF
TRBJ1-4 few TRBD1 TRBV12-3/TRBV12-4 TGTGCCAGCAGCCAAACAGGGGTTGGTGAACTGTTTTTT CASSQTGVGELFF
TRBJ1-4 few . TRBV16 TGTGCCAGCAGCCAATCAGGTGAAAAACTGTTTTTT CASSQSGEKLFF
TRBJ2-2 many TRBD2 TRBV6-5 TGTGCCAGCAGTTTCGGACTAGCTGGTTCCGGGGAGCTGTTTTTT CASSFGLAGSGELFF
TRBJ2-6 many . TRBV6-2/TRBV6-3 TGTGCCAGCAGCCTCAACACGATTCGGGCGGAACAATTCTCTGGGGCCAACGTCCTGACTTTC CASSLNTIRAEQFSGANVLTF
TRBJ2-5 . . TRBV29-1 TGCAGCGTGGTGCCGGGGGCACGAGAGACCCAGTACTTC CSVVPGARETQYF
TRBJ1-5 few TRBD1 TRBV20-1 TGCAGTGCTCGACAGGGATGGTATGGCAATCAGCCCCAGCATTTT CSARQGWYGNQPQHF
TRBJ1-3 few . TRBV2 TGTGCCAGCAGTGAAGACAGTTTCTCTGGAAACACCATATATTTT CASSEDSFSGNTIYF
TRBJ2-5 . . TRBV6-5 TGTGCCAGCAGCTATGGACAGACCCTGGGGGAGACCCAGTACTTC CASSYGQTLGETQYF
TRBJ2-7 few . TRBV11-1 TGTGCCAGCAACCCTAGGTGGTGGAGAAGACAGTACTTC CASNPRWWRRQYF
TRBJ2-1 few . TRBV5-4 TGTGCCAGCACCGGGGACAATGAGCAGTTCTTC CASTGDNEQFF
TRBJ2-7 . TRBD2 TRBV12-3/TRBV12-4 TGTGCCAGCAGTTCTGAAAGCGGGGGGGCTTACGAGCAGTACTTC CASSSESGGAYEQYF
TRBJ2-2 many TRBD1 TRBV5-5 TGTGCCAGCAGCACCTGGACAGGAAACACCGGGGAGCTGTTTTTT CASSTWTGNTGELFF
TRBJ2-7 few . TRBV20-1 TGCAGTGCGTGGGTGGGCTACGAGCAGTACTTC CSAWVGYEQYF